This T cell receptor beta chain originates from a study of blood T cell repertoires in COVID-19. Background on the study: Samples representing acute and convalescent COVID-19 were sourced from the United States, Italy and Spain.

CDR1 is MDHEN, CDR2 SYDVKM, per germline. Trimming cost V 7 bases and J 2 bases, with 14 bases left between them. The CDR3 has 14 residues. Only in-frame clones appear in the TCRdb table, and some are missing; sequencing was by immunoSEQ multiplex PCR. The sample consists of over 350,000 clones, approximately 90% of them appearing once. The sequenced sample consisted of PBMCs or T cells enriched from blood (not recorded which). The V call is TRBV28, the J call TRBJ1-1; a possible D gene is TRBD1 (5 bases). The receptor was isolated from a woman aged 18-29 years with acute COVID-19. The CDR3 is CASITHQGNTEAFF. In nucleotides, the CDR3 is TGTGCCAGCATTACCCACCAGGGTAACACTGAAGCTTTCTTT.